Included here is one T cell receptor (beta chain) sequence, with context. The data were obtained in a study of blood T cell repertoires in COVID-19. On the study more broadly: Some COVID-19 samples were acute and others convalescent; all came from the United States, Italy and Spain. T cells, B-cell-depleted T cells, or PBMCs provided the cDNA or gDNA that served as material.

Study processing details: The authors estimated nucleated cell counts from reference gene primer amplification. Clones were sequenced by immunoSEQ multiplex PCR, and TCRdb holds only the in-frame ones, with some missing. Clonal size and the V and J genes are those of that table, whereas D and trimming came from the DNA. Of tens of thousands of clones in the sample, 85% to 90% were seen once. This TCR derives from an elderly man with acute or convalescent COVID-19. Sequenced input: peripheral blood.

CDR3 DNA: TGTGCCAGCAGCGTAGGGCAGGGAAATGAAAAACTGTTTTTT. As protein: CASSVGQGNEKLFF. The rearrangement links TRBV9 to TRBJ1-4; a weak D match, TRBD1 (5 bases). This CDR3 contains 14 residues. CDR1 SGDLS and CDR2 YYNGEE come from the germline V gene. Trimming took 0 bases from V and 5 from J, leaving 8 bases between them.